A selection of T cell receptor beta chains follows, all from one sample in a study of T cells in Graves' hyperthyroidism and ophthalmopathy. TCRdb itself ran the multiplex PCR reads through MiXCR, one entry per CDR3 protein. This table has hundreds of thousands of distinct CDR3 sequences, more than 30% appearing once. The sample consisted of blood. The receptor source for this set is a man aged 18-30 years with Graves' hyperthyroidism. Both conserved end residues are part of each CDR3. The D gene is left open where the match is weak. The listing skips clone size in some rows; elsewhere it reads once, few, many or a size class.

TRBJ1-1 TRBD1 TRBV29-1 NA TGCAGCAGTTACTGGACAGGACCGAACACTGAAGCTTTCTTT CSSYWTGPNTEAFF
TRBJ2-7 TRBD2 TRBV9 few TGTGCCAGCAGCGCCCGGGGGGGGGCCCACGAGCAGTACTTC CASSARGGAHEQYF
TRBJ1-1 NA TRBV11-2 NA TGTGCCAGCAGCTTAAGACACTTGAACATTGAAGCTTTCTTT CASSLRHLNIEAFF
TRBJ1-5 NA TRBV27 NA TGTGCCAGCAGTTTAGAGGGCTGGGGACAGCCCCAGCATTTT CASSLEGWGQPQHF
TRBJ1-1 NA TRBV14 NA TGTGCCAGCAGCCAAGTGGGGCGGTGGAAGAGAACTGAAGCTTTCTTT CASSQVGRWKRTEAFF
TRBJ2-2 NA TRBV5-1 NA TGCGCCAGCAGCTTGGGGATCGGGAACACCGGGGAGCTGTTTTTT CASSLGIGNTGELFF
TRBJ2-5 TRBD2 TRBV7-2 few TGTGCCAGCAGCGGACTAGCGGTCCAAGAGACCCAGTACTTC CASSGLAVQETQYF
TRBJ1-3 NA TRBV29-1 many TGCAGCGTTGAAGATAGCCGCTCTGGAAACACCATATATTTT CSVEDSRSGNTIYF
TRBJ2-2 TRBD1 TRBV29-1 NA TGCAGCGTTCGCAGGGGGCAGAACACCGGGGAGCTGTTTTTT CSVRRGQNTGELFF
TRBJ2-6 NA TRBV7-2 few TGTGCCAGCAGCTCAGTCGCGGGTGGGGCCAACGTCCTGACTTTC CASSSVAGGANVLTF
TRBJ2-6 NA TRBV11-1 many TGTGCCAGCAGCTTAGCGCGCAGAAGCGTCCTGACTTTC CASSLARRSVLTF
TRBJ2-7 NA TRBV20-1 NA TGCAGTGCTCATGATAGTACCTACGAGCAGTACTTC CSAHDSTYEQYF
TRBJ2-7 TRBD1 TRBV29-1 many TGCAGCGTTGGGGCCCAGGGGGTCCACGAGCAGTACTTC CSVGAQGVHEQYF
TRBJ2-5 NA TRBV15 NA TGTGCCACCCGCGAGTCTAGGGCAGGAGAGGAGACCCAGTGCTTC CATRESRAGEETQCF
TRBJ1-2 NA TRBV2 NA TGTGCCAGCACCCGGGAGGAACGCGGCTACACCTTC CASTREERGYTF
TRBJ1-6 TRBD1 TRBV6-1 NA TGTGCCAGCAGTGACCCCTGGGGGACAGGGGGACCAGCCCTCCACTTT CASSDPWGTGGPALHF
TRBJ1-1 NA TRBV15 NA TGTGCCACCAGCAACGGGGCAAACACTGAAGCTTTCTTT CATSNGANTEAFF
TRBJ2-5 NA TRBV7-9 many TGTGCCAGCAGCTTTTCTGAGGAGACCCAGTACTTC CASSFSEETQYF
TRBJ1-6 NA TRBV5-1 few TGCGCCAGCAGCTTGGAGGAAGGGCGCCATTCACCCCTCCACTTT CASSLEEGRHSPLHF
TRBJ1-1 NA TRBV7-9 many TGTGCCAGCAGCATAAACAGGGAAACTGAAGCTTTCTTT CASSINRETEAFF
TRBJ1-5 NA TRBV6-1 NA TGTGCCAGCACCCTTGCAGTGGTCGGACAGCCCCAGCATTTT CASTLAVVGQPQHF
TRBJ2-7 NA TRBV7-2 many TGTGCCAGCAGTCGCTTGGGCAGGGACCTTGAGCAGTACTTC CASSRLGRDLEQYF
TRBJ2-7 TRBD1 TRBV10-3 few TGTGCCAGCAGTAAACCCGGGACAGGGTTCGACGAGCAGTACTTC CASSKPGTGFDEQYF
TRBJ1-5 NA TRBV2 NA TGTGCCAGCAGCTCGCAGGGGATGGGTCAGCCCCAGCATTTT CASSSQGMGQPQHF
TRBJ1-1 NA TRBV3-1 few TGTGCCAGCAGCCACTCGCAGACGGTTCCTGAAGCTTTCTTT CASSHSQTVPEAFF
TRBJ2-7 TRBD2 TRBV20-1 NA TGCAGTGCTAGAGATCAGGCGCGGGAGGTCTACGAGCAGTACTTC CSARDQAREVYEQYF
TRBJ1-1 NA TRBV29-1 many TGCAGCGTTGCGAGGGCCGGTAAGAAGAACACTGAAGCTTTCTTT CSVARAGKKNTEAFF
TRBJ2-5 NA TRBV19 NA TGTGCCTGGAACGGCGGCCCTTTAGGAGAGACCCAGTACTTC CAWNGGPLGETQYF